These 4 T cell receptor beta chains were sequenced from one sample in a study of T cells in Graves' hyperthyroidism and ophthalmopathy. RNA transcripts provided the source from which TCR beta CDR3 regions were amplified. The HTBI primer set was used in a first-round RT-PCR of the TCR CDR3. TCRdb fed the multiplex PCR reads into MiXCR, producing one record per CDR3 protein. Of around 600,000 distinct CDR3 sequences listed, 15% to 20% are singletons. The sequencing sample was made of blood. Receptor source: a woman aged 40 to 50 with Graves' ophthalmopathy.

This clonotype showed up many times. The J gene is TRBJ1-1, the V gene TRBV20-1, with no clear D. CDR3 size: 13 residues. The germline V and J ends were trimmed by 7 bases and 1 base, with 13 bases remaining between them. Per germline, CDR1 DFQATT and CDR2 SNEGSKA (reference sequence). This CDR3 is CSVRRHRNTEAFF. CDR3 bases: TGCAGTGTCCGACGTCACAGGAACACTGAAGCTTTCTTT.

This chain connects TRBV19 to TRBJ1-1; the match to TRBD1 covers 9 bases. Germline-derived CDR1 and CDR2 are LNHDA and SQIVND (reference sequence). J gave up 3 bases and V 5 bases, and 4 bases lay outside the gene matches. The CDR3 totals 14 residues. This CDR3 is CASSFRQGDTEAFF. CDR3 DNA sequence: TGTGCCAGTAGTTTTAGACAGGGGGACACTGAAGCTTTCTTT.

This clonotype was observed at least ten times. V and J are TRBV20-1 and TRBJ1-1; D is possibly TRBD1 (5 bases). This CDR3 has 12 amino acids. The ends were cut back, 6 bases at V and 7 bases at J, with 15 bases in the middle. Germline V lookup: CDR1 DFQATT, CDR2 SNEGSKA (reference sequence). The CDR3 DNA follows: TGCAGTGCCCCCCGTTGGGGCTTTGAAGCTTTCTTT. Residues: CSAPRWGFEAFF.

This clonotype appeared a few times. V and J are TRBV24-1 and TRBJ2-7, with a possible D match to TRBD2 (6 bases). Trimming stripped 4 bases from V and 1 base from J, with 7 bases between. Germline V gene data show CDR1 as KGHDR and CDR2 as SFDVKD. This CDR3 comprises 13 residues. CDR3 bases: TGTGCCACCAGTGAGGGACTTTCCTACGAGCAGTACTTC. This translates into CATSEGLSYEQYF.